This TCR beta chain is from a study of blood T cell repertoires in COVID-19. The germline V gene encodes CDR1 LGHDT and CDR2 YNNKEL (reference sequence). Trimming cost V 0 bases and J 7 bases, with 10 bases left between them. There are 14 residues in the CDR3. In the authors' workflow: From reference gene primer amplification, estimates of nucleated cell counts were derived. Sequencing used immunoSEQ multiplex PCR; TCRdb keeps in-frame clones, though not all of them. V, J and clone size are those of that table, while D and trimming were read from the DNA. This table holds some 100,000 clones, approximately 92% found once.

The source material was peripheral blood. The TCR was taken from a man between 65 and 85 years old with acute or convalescent COVID-19. The gene calls are TRBV3-1 (or the pseudogene TRBV3-2) and TRBJ1-5; D is perhaps TRBD1 (5 bases). CDR3 coding DNA: TGTGCCAGCAGCCAAGATCATAGGGGACAGCCCCAGCATTTT. This translates into CASSQDHRGQPQHF.